This T cell receptor beta chain was recorded in a study of blood T cell repertoires in COVID-19. Study in general: From the United States, Italy and Spain came samples of acute and convalescent COVID-19. PBMCs, B-cell-depleted T cells, or T cells were the source of the cDNA or gDNA that made up the material.

Participants spanned ages about 18 to 95 years and resided in roughly 22 US areas. In germline, CDR1 is SGHAT, CDR2 FQNNGV. V shed 1 base, J shed 15 bases, and the junction held 7 bases outside the gene matches. The CDR3 extends over 14 amino acids. Authors' methods: Amplification of reference gene primers was used by the study to estimate nucleated cell counts. The protocol was immunoSEQ multiplex PCR, while the TCRdb copy is restricted to in-frame clones and leaves out a portion. V, J and clone size are taken as reported in that table, and D and trimming were inferred from the DNA itself. This sample has a few hundred thousand clones, with 80% to 90% found just once.

The receptor was isolated from a woman in her thirties or forties with acute COVID-19. This sequence joins TRBV11-2 and TRBJ2-1; TRBD2 aligns across 12 bases. The specimen sequenced was PBMCs or T cells enriched from blood (not recorded which). The CDR3 DNA reads TGTGCCAGCAGCTTAGGCGGACTAGCGGGAAAGGGGTTCTTC. This codes for CASSLGGLAGKGFF. The full variable domain, in which reference TRBV11-2 and TRBJ2-1 provide the parts outside the CDR3, is EAGVAQSPRYKIIEKRQSVAFWCNPISGHATLYWYQQILGQGPKLLIQFQNNGVVDDSQLPKDRFSAERLKGVDSTLKIQPAKLEDSAVYLCASSLGGLAGKGFFGPGTRLTVL.